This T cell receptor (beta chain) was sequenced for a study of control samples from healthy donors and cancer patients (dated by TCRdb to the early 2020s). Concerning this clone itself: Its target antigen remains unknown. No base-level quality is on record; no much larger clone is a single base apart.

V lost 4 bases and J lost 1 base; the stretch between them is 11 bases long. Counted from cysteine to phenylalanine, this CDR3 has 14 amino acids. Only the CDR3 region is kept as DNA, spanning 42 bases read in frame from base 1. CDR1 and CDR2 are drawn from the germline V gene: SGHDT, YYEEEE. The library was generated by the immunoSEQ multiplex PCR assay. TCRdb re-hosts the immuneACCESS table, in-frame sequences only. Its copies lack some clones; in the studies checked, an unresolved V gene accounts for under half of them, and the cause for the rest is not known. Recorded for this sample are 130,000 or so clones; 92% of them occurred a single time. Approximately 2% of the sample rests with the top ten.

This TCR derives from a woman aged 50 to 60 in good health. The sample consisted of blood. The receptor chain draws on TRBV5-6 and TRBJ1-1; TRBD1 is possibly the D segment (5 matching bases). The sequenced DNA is TGTGCCAGCAGCCGCCAGGGAGAGAACACTGAAGCTTTCTTT. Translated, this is CASSRQGENTEAFF. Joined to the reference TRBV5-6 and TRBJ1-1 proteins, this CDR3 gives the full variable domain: DAGVTQSPTHLIKTRGQQVTLRCSPKSGHDTVSWYQQALGQGPQFIFQYYEEEERQRGNFPDRFSGHQFPNYSSELNVNALLLGDSALYLCASSRQGENTEAFFGQGTRLTVV.